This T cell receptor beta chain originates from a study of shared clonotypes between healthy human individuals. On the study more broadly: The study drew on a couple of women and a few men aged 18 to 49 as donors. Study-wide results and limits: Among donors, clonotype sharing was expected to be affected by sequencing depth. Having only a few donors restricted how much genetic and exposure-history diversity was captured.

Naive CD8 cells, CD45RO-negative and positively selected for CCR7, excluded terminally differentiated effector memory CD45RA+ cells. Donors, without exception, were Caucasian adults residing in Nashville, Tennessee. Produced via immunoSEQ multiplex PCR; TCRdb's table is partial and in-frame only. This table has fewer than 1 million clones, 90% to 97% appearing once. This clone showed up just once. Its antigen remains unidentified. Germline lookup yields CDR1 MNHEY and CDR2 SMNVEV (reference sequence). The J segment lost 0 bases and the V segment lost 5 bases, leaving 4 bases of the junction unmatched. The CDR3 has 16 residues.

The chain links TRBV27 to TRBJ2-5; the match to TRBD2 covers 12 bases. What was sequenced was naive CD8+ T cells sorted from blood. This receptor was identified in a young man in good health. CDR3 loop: CASSVWTSGNQETQYF. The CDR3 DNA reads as TGTGCCAGCAGTGTCTGGACTAGCGGGAACCAAGAGACCCAGTACTTC.